One TCR beta chain is described in this entry. Its specificity is unknown. The entry originates in a study of T cell responses to AZD1222 COVID-19 vaccine. Study-level points and caveats: It should be noted that donors were predominantly white British and more often female, and clonal diversity was possibly underestimated. Nearly half of spike-specific TCRs reportedly go after variant regions that carry no mutations. Two doses of AZD1222 preceded a rise in Spike-specific TCR breadth and depth. Dominant CD4 TCR responses targeted spike regions 160-218 and 743-854.

J lost 0 bases, V lost 5 bases, and 10 bases had no gene match. CDR1 and CDR2 (germline): PRHDT, FYEKMQ (reference sequence). CDR3 length: 17 amino acids. The repertoire was sequenced with immunoSEQ multiplex PCR; TCRdb's copy has only in-frame clones and lacks some. The table records some 100,000 clones, about 87% of them present only once. The chain employs TRBV13 and TRBJ1-1; TRBD1 agrees at 9 bases. The source was peripheral blood, collected 28 days after the second AZD1222 dose. The sequence derives from an adult who received the AZD1222 COVID-19 vaccine. The CDR3 region has the DNA TGTGCCAGCAGCCCGACCTCGGGACAGGGCCTGAACACTGAAGCTTTCTTT. Its translation is CASSPTSGQGLNTEAFF.